Shown below are 18 T cell receptor beta chains from a single sample sequenced in a study of shared clonotypes between healthy human individuals. The table came from immunoSEQ multiplex PCR; TCRdb's copy has only in-frame clones and leaves some out. This sample has 2 million to 2.5 million clones; more than 85% occur once, and the top ten carry approximately 0.4%. Sequenced input: naive CD4+ T cells from PBMCs. The subset is: CD45RA+ positively selected. The receptors were gathered from a man between 18 and 35 years old in good health. Some clones in this sample may be carry-over from other donors' samples.

This clone was detected once. V usage is TRBV6-5 and J usage is TRBJ2-2, with a weak D call TRBD2 (5 bases). Trimming took 4 bases from V and 1 from J, leaving 10 bases between them. The CDR3 runs 15 residues. Germline V lookup: CDR1 MNHEY, CDR2 SVGAGI. The CDR3 spells CASSSLAWNTGELFF. CDR3 coding DNA: TGTGCCAGCAGTTCCCTAGCCTGGAACACCGGGGAGCTGTTTTTT.

The gene calls are TRBV5-1 and TRBJ2-3, with TRBD2 matching 14 bases. The CDR3 has 16 amino acids. Germline assignment: CDR1 SGHRS and CDR2 YFSETQ. V gave up 6 bases and J gave up 7 bases; unmatched junction bases: 10. CDR3 region: CASTPRLAGGSNTQYF. CDR3 nucleotide sequence: TGCGCCAGCACGCCGCGACTAGCGGGAGGGTCGAATACGCAGTATTTT.

The chain couples TRBV28 to TRBJ2-7, with D tentatively TRBD1 (5 bases). The CDR3 has 14 residues. Trimming pared 6 bases from V and 3 bases from J, leaving 15 bases between. Germline V gene data show CDR1 as MDHEN and CDR2 as SYDVKM. The CDR3 coding sequence is TGTGCCAGCAGACAGGCCCCTCCGAACTACGAGCAGTACTTC. Its translation: CASRQAPPNYEQYF.

The chain uses TRBV7-3 and TRBJ2-1, with 7 bases lining up with TRBD2. There are 16 residues in the CDR3. Trimming took 5 bases from V and 6 from J; bases not matched to a gene: 13. CDR1 is SGHTA and CDR2 is FQGTGA in the germline V gene. The CDR3 DNA reads TGTGCCAGCAGCCGTGGGGGGGACCCGACTCTCAATGAGCAGTTCTTC. Translating it yields CASSRGGDPTLNEQFF.

This clone was counted a single time. The chain uses TRBV4-1 and TRBJ2-1; TRBD2 might be the D (5 bases). The CDR3 is made up of 13 amino acids. The germline V gene has CDR1 MGHRA and CDR2 YSYEKL. The V end lost 1 base, the J end lost 10 bases, and 11 bases lay between the germline ends. CDR3 bases: TGCGCCAGCAGCCAAGTACTAACGGGGGAGCAGTTCTTC. Its translation: CASSQVLTGEQFF.

This clone was counted a few times. The rearrangement joins TRBV5-1 to TRBJ1-3; D is ambiguous. The ends were cut back, 0 bases at V and 9 bases at J, with 7 bases in the middle. Per the germline V gene, CDR1 is SGHRS and CDR2 is YFSETQ. This CDR3 is 12 amino acids long. CDR3 nucleotides: TGCGCCAGCAGCTTGGATTTAAGCACCATATATTTT. It specifies CASSLDLSTIYF.

The chain is built from TRBV19 and TRBJ2-5; the match to TRBD1 covers 7 bases. Trimming took 6 bases from V and 7 from J; bases not matched to a gene: 8. Germline CDR1 LNHDA, CDR2 SQIVND (reference sequence). This CDR3 comprises 13 residues. For the CDR3, the DNA is TGTGCCAGTAGCCCTGACAGGGTGGGGACCCAGTACTTC. This translates into CASSPDRVGTQYF.

Points on this clone: Within the sample, other DNA sequences also encode this same CDR3. The genes are TRBV11-2 and TRBJ2-5; D ambiguous. Germline V lookup: CDR1 SGHAT, CDR2 FQNNGV. V was trimmed by 1 base and J by 2 bases, leaving 5 bases between them. The CDR3 sequence is 13 residues long. In DNA, the CDR3 is TGTGCCAGCAGCTTAGGCCGACAAGAGACCCAGTACTTC. It encodes CASSLGRQETQYF.

Details on this clone: Other DNA sequences in the same sample also yield this CDR3. V usage is TRBV7-2 and J usage is TRBJ2-5, with a weak D call TRBD2 (5 bases). In germline, CDR1 is SGHTA, CDR2 FQGNSA. The V end was cut by 2 bases, the J end by 4 bases, with 8 bases between. CDR3 size: 13 residues. The CDR3 loop is CASSLRGLETQYF. CDR3 coding DNA: TGTGCCAGCAGCTTACGCGGGTTAGAGACCCAGTACTTC.

This clone was recorded once. This chain links TRBV10-3 with TRBJ1-4; the match to TRBD1 covers 9 bases. After removal of 7 bases from V and 5 bases from J, the junction contained 8 bases not matched to a gene. This CDR3 has 15 amino acids. Germline CDR1 ENHRY, CDR2 SYGVKD. DNA for the CDR3: TGTGCCATCAACTCCCCTGGACAGGGGAATGAAAAACTGTTTTTT. Its translation is CAINSPGQGNEKLFF.

The V call is TRBV11-2, the J call TRBJ1-2; D is uncertain. The CDR3 has 14 amino acids. CDR1 is SGHAT, CDR2 FQNNGV, per germline. Trimming stripped 5 bases from V and 5 bases from J, with 15 bases between. The CDR3 DNA sequence: TGTGCCAGCAGCGCGACCACTCCGGCATATGGCTACACCTTC. It specifies CASSATTPAYGYTF.

This chain uses TRBV5-1 with TRBJ1-1; D remains ambiguous. Germline V lookup: CDR1 SGHRS, CDR2 YFSETQ. Trimming stripped 0 bases from V and 5 bases from J, with 11 bases between. The CDR3 runs to 14 residues. CDR3 coding DNA: TGCGCCAGCAGCTTGGATTTGGGTGGGACTGAAGCTTTCTTT. The encoded protein is CASSLDLGGTEAFF.

About this clone: The sample carries other DNA sequences with the same CDR3. This chain links TRBV2 with TRBJ2-3; D is unresolved. The length of the CDR3 is 13 residues. The germline CDR1 and CDR2 sequences are SNHLY and FYNNEI. V shed 6 bases and J shed 0 bases, with 7 bases lying between them. The CDR3 nucleotides read TGTGCCAGCAGGGTCGACAGCACAGATACGCAGTATTTT. Translated: CASRVDSTDTQYF.

The CDR3 DNA reads as TGTGCCAGCAGTTATCCCCCAGGGGCGGCCTCCTACGAGCAGTACTTC. Encoded protein: CASSYPPGAASYEQYF. The V call is TRBV28, the J call TRBJ2-7, with a weak D call TRBD1 (6 bases). This CDR3 is built from 16 residues. Deletions cut 4 bases from V and 0 bases from J, with 16 bases between. Germline CDR1 MDHEN, CDR2 SYDVKM. Full variable domain (rest looked up from reference TRBV28 and TRBJ2-7): DVKVTQSSRYLVKRTGEKVFLECVQDMDHENMFWYRQDPGLGLRLIYFSYDVKMKEKGDIPEGYSVSREKKERFSLILESASTNQTSMYLCASSYPPGAASYEQYFGPGTRLTVT.

The chain couples TRBV5-4 to TRBJ2-1; D possibly matches TRBD1 or TRBD2 (5 bases each). The CDR3 totals 17 residues. The V end lost 3 bases, the J end lost 1 base, and 17 bases lay between the germline ends. Germline-derived CDR1 and CDR2 are SGHNT and YYREEE (reference sequence). The CDR3 DNA is TGTGCCAGCAGCTGGGGACGCCAAGGCAGGTCCTACAATGAGCAGTTCTTC. Residues: CASSWGRQGRSYNEQFF.

CDR3 protein: CASSSSTGELFF. The CDR3 bases are TGTGCCAGCTCATCAAGCACCGGGGAGCTGTTTTTT. The chain combines TRBV18 with TRBJ2-2; no clear D gene. This CDR3 is built from 12 residues. Trimming shortened V by 5 bases and J by 4 bases, and 5 bases separated the two germline ends. In germline, CDR1 is KGHSH, CDR2 LQKENI.

This chain links TRBV28 with TRBJ1-1; maybe TRBD1 (6 bases). The CDR3 is 13 amino acids. Trimming shortened V by 6 bases and J by 5 bases, and 13 bases separated the two germline ends. Germline V CDR1 and CDR2: MDHEN, SYDVKM. The DNA for the CDR3 is TGTGCCAGCAGGATAAACAGGGAAACTGAAGCTTTCTTT. Its translation: CASRINRETEAFF.

The chain carries TRBV27 and TRBJ1-2; the D gene is possibly TRBD1 (6 bases). The CDR3 has 14 amino acids. CDR1 and CDR2 from the germline V gene are MNHEY and SMNVEV (reference sequence). The V end was cut by 4 bases, the J end by 4 bases, with 13 bases between. The CDR3 sequence is CASSSAGAIYGYTF. The DNA of the CDR3 is TGTGCCAGCAGTTCCGCAGGGGCGATCTATGGCTACACCTTC.